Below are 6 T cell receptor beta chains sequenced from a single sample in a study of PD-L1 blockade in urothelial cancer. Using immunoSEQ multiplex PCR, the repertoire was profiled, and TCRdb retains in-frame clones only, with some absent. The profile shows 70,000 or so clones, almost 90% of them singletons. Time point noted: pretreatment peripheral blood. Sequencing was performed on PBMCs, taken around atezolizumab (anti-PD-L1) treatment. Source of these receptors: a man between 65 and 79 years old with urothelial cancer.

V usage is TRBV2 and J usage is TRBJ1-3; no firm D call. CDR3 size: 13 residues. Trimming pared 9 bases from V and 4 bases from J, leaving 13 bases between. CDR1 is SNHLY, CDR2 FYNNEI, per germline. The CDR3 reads CARRIANGNTIYF. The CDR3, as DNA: TGTGCCAGAAGGATAGCAAACGGAAACACCATATATTTT. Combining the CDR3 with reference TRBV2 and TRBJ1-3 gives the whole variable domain EPEVTQTPSHQVTQMGQEVILRCVPISNHLYFYWYRQILGQKVEFLVSFYNNEISEKSEIFDDQFSVERPDGSNFTLKIRSTKLEDSAMYFCARRIANGNTIYFGEGSWLTVV.

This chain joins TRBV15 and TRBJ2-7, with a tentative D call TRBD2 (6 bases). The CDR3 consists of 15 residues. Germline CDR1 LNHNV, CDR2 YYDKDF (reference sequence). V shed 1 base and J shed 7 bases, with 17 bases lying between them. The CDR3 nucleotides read TGTGCCACCAGCAGAGGAGTCGCCGGGGGATGGGAGCAGTACTTC. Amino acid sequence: CATSRGVAGGWEQYF.

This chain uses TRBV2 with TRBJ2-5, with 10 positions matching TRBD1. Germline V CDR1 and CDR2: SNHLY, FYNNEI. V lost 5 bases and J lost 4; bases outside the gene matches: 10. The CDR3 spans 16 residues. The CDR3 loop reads CASSPRRGQGGETQYF. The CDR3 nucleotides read TGTGCCAGCAGTCCCCGCCGAGGACAGGGGGGAGAGACCCAGTACTTC.

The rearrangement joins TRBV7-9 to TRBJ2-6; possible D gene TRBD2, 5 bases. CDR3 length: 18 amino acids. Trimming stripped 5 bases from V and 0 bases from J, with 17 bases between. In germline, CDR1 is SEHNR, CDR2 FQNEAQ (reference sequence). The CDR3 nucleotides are TGTGCCAGCAGCAGCGGTGGTCATCCAGGCTCTGGGGCCAACGTCCTGACTTTC. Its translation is CASSSGGHPGSGANVLTF. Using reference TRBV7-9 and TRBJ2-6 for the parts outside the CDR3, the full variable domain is DTGVSQNPRHKITKRGQNVTFRCDPISEHNRLYWYRQTLGQGPEFLTYFQNEAQLEKSRLLSDRFSAERPKGSFSTLEIQRTEQGDSAMYLCASSSGGHPGSGANVLTFGAGSRLTVL.

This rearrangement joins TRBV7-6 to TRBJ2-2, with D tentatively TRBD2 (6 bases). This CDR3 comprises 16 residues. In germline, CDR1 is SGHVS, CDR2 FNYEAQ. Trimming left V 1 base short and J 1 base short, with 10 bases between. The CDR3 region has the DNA TGTGCCAGCAGCTTAGGTAGCGGACTGAACACCGGGGAGCTGTTTTTT. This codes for CASSLGSGLNTGELFF.

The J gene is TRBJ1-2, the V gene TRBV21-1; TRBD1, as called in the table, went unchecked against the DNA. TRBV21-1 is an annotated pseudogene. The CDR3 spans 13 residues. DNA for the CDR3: TGTGCCAGCAGCATAGGGACAGGGGGGTGCTACACCTTC. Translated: CASSIGTGGCYTF.